These 16 T cell receptor beta chains were all obtained from the same sample, sequenced in a study of cytomegalovirus exposure and HLA in healthy donors. Primers included in the PCR were 60 Vbeta and 13 Jbeta primers. Sequencing used immunoSEQ multiplex PCR; TCRdb keeps in-frame clones, though not all of them. This table has roughly 98,000 clones, 60% to 80% appearing once. Sequences were obtained from PBMCs. These receptor sequences come from a female donor in good health and CMV-seronegative.

The CDR3 region is CASSVGQGALQYF. The CDR3 nucleotides are TGTGCCAGCAGCGTAGGACAGGGGGCCTTGCAGTACTTC. The chain employs TRBV9 and TRBJ2-7; TRBD1 matches 10 bases. With V trimmed by 0 bases and J by 9 bases, 3 bases remained unmatched. The CDR3 totals 13 residues. Germline CDR1 is SGDLS and CDR2 is YYNGEE. The full variable domain, in which reference TRBV9 and TRBJ2-7 provide the parts outside the CDR3, is DSGVTQTPKHLITATGQRVTLRCSPRSGDLSVYWYQQSLDQGLQFLIQYYNGEERAKGNILERFSAQQFPDLHSELNLSSLELGDSALYFCASSVGQGALQYFGPGTRLTVT.

V usage is TRBV9 and J usage is TRBJ2-3; maybe TRBD2 (7 bases). Trimming pared 3 bases from V and 5 bases from J, leaving 13 bases between. This CDR3 has 14 residues. From germline, CDR1 is SGDLS and CDR2 YYNGEE. In DNA, the CDR3 is TGTGCCAGCAGCGAATGGGAGGGGGGAGATACGCAGTATTTT. Encoded protein: CASSEWEGGDTQYF.

This clone was recorded a few times. The V and J genes are TRBV13 and TRBJ1-1, with D hard to call. Per germline, CDR1 PRHDT and CDR2 FYEKMQ (reference sequence). V was cut by 3 bases and J by 12 bases, with 17 bases left in between. The CDR3 spans 13 residues. The CDR3 DNA follows: TGTGCCAGCAGCTTGGGTCGGCAGGTCGAAACTTTCTTT. This encodes CASSLGRQVETFF.

As DNA, the CDR3 is TGTGCCAGCAGTTCCCTCTACGAGCAGTACTTC. It is translated as CASSSLYEQYF. This chain links TRBV6-6 with TRBJ2-7; no clear D gene. Looked up from germline, CDR1 is MNHNY and CDR2 is SVGAGI (reference sequence). V was shortened by 4 bases and J by 3 bases, with 4 bases between the two germline ends. The CDR3 is made up of 11 amino acids.

This rearrangement joins TRBV5-4 to TRBJ2-3; a weak D match, TRBD2 (6 bases). The CDR3 has 17 residues. The germline V gene has CDR1 SGHNT and CDR2 YYREEE (reference sequence). V lost 4 bases and J lost 0, with 18 bases in between. CDR3 DNA: TGTGCCAGCAGCACCGGGACTCAAAGGACTAGCACAGATACGCAGTATTTT. It translates to CASSTGTQRTSTDTQYF.

The chain is built from TRBV7-8 and TRBJ2-1; 7 nucleotides agree with TRBD2. Trimming cost V 4 bases and J 6 bases; bases outside gene matches: 9. The CDR3 has 15 residues. Germline assignment: CDR1 SGHVS and CDR2 FQNEAQ. CDR3 nucleotide sequence: TGTGCCAGCAGCTCCCGGACTAGGAAGGGCAATGAGCAGTTCTTC. This gives the protein CASSSRTRKGNEQFF.

The chain has TRBV7-3 and TRBJ2-3; 10 positions agree with TRBD2. J was trimmed by 3 bases and V by 4 bases; bases with no gene match: 10. Germline CDR1 and CDR2: SGHTA and FQGTGA. The length of the CDR3 is 17 residues. The CDR3 DNA is TGTGCCAGCAGCTCGGCGCCCTTACTAGCGGGAACAGATACGCAGTATTTT. Encoded protein: CASSSAPLLAGTDTQYF.

Details on this clone: Other DNA sequences in the same sample also yield this CDR3. V is TRBV6-5 and J is TRBJ1-1, with TRBD1 as a possible D gene (5 bases). Trimming stripped 2 bases from V and 1 base from J, with 8 bases between. This CDR3 spans 14 amino acids. Per the germline V gene, CDR1 is MNHEY and CDR2 is SVGAGI. Here the CDR3 reads CASSYPGQNTEAFF. In DNA, the CDR3 is TGTGCCAGCAGTTACCCAGGACAGAACACTGAAGCTTTCTTT.

The chain recombines TRBV19 with TRBJ2-6; TRBD2 might be the D (6 bases). The CDR3 contains 15 residues. Per the germline V gene, CDR1 is LNHDA and CDR2 is SQIVND (reference sequence). Trimming shortened V by 5 bases and J by 3 bases, and 11 bases separated the two germline ends. CDR3 region: CASSRDSIGANVLTF. CDR3 sequence (DNA): TGTGCCAGTAGTCGGGACTCAATTGGGGCCAACGTCCTGACTTTC.

The chain carries TRBV27 and TRBJ1-1, with D possibly TRBD1 on 6 matching bases. V was cut by 5 bases and J by 5 bases, with 18 bases left in between. CDR3 length: 15 amino acids. Germline values: CDR1 MNHEY, CDR2 SMNVEV (reference sequence). The CDR3 is CASSISGGQRTEAFF. DNA for the CDR3: TGTGCCAGCAGTATCTCCGGGGGGCAGCGGACTGAAGCTTTCTTT.

J is TRBJ2-5 and V is TRBV6-5; a weak D match, TRBD1 (6 bases). The germline V and J ends were trimmed by 4 bases and 2 bases, with 17 bases remaining between them. Looked up from germline, CDR1 is MNHEY and CDR2 is SVGAGI. The CDR3 is made up of 16 amino acids. The CDR3: CASSWTTGRGQETQYF. The CDR3 nucleotides are TGTGCCAGCAGTTGGACCACAGGGAGAGGGCAAGAGACCCAGTACTTC.

As regards this clone: A much larger clone lies one base from this, so it may be a read error. This chain uses TRBV29-1 with TRBJ2-7, with 7 bases that match TRBD2. The germline V gene has CDR1 SQVTM and CDR2 ANQGSEA. The length of the CDR3 is 14 residues. CDR3 sequence reads: CTQRLAVSYNEQYF. CDR3 DNA sequence: TGCACTCAAAGGCTAGCGGTCTCCTACAATGAGCAGTACTTC.

The V gene is TRBV7-3, the J gene TRBJ2-3; D possibly corresponds to TRBD2 (5 bases). Germline CDR1 is SGHTA and CDR2 is FQGTGA. V lost 4 bases, J lost 2 bases, and 16 bases lay in between. This CDR3 is built from 16 residues. CDR3 sequence: CASSSFKAAHTDTQYF. Here the CDR3 DNA reads TGTGCCAGCAGCTCCTTTAAAGCGGCTCACACAGATACGCAGTATTTT.

The chain links TRBV27 to TRBJ2-7; 10 bases align to TRBD2. CDR1 is MNHEY, CDR2 SMNVEV, per germline (reference sequence). The V gene end was trimmed by 3 bases and the J gene end by 5 bases; junction bases not matched to a gene: 7. The CDR3 is 15 residues long. CDR3 DNA: TGTGCCAGCAGTTTTTGGACTAGCGGACCTAACGAGCAGTACTTC. Its protein is CASSFWTSGPNEQYF.

In this sample, this clone turned up once. In the same sample, other DNA sequences code for this CDR3. The J gene is TRBJ1-3, the V gene TRBV28; a weak D match, TRBD1 (6 bases). The germline V gene encodes CDR1 MDHEN and CDR2 SYDVKM. The CDR3 runs 15 residues. The V and J ends lost 3 bases and 2 bases respectively, with 11 bases between them. CDR3 protein: CASSLYPGAGNTIYF. Here the CDR3 DNA reads TGTGCCAGCAGTTTGTATCCAGGGGCTGGAAACACCATATATTTT.

The chain is built from TRBV6-5 and TRBJ1-2; the D gene is possibly TRBD1 (5 bases). In germline, CDR1 is MNHEY, CDR2 SVGAGI. Between the trimmed V and J ends, which lost 2 bases and 8 bases, there was a span of 12 bases. CDR3 size: 13 residues. This CDR3 is CASSYGGVGGYTF. The CDR3 DNA sequence: TGTGCCAGCAGTTACGGAGGGGTTGGGGGCTACACCTTC.